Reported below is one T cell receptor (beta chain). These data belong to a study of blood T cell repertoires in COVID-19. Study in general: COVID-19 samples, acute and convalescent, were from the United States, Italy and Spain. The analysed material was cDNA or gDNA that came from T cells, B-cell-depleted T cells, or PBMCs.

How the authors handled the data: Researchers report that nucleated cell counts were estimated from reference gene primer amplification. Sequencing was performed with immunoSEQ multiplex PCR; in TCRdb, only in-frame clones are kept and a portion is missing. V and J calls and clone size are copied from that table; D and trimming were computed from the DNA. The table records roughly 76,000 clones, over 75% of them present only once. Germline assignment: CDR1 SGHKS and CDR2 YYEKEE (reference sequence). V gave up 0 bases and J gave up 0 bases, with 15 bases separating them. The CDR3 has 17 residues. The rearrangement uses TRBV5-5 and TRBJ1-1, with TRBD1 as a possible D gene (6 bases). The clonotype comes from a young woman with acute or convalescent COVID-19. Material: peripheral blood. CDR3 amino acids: CASSLVWSDRLNTEAFF. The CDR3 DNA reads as TGTGCCAGCAGCTTGGTCTGGTCGGACAGACTGAACACTGAAGCTTTCTTT.